This T cell receptor beta chain stems from a study of blood T cell repertoires in COVID-19. Study information: The samples span acute and convalescent COVID-19 from the United States, Italy and Spain. From T cells, B-cell-depleted T cells, or PBMCs came the material, which was cDNA or gDNA.

Germline V gene lookup returns CDR1 MDHEN and CDR2 SYDVKM. The CDR3 contains 16 residues. Trimming took 7 bases from V and 2 from J; bases not matched to a gene: 5. Original methodology: Counts of nucleated cells, estimated from reference gene primer amplification, were obtained. Here immunoSEQ multiplex PCR was the method, and the copy in TCRdb shows in-frame clones only, minus some. V, J and clone size are taken as reported in that table, and D and trimming were inferred from the DNA itself. The repertoire holds more than 150,000 clones, with 86% as singletons. The receptor was isolated from a man between 65 and 80 years old with active or convalescent COVID-19. The sequenced material came from peripheral blood. V usage is TRBV28 and J usage is TRBJ2-7; the match to TRBD2 covers 16 bases. The CDR3 DNA sequence: TGTGCCAGCACCCCCGGGACTAGCGGGGGGGCCTACGAGCAGTACTTC. Protein product: CASTPGTSGGAYEQYF.